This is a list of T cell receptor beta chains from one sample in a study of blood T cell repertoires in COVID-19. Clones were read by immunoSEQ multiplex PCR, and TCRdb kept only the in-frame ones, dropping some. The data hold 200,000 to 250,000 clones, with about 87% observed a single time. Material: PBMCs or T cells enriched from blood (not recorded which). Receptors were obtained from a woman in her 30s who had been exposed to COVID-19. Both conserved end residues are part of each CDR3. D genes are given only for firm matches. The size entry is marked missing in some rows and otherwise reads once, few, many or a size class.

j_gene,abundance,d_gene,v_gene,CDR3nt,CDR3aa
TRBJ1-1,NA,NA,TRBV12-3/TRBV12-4,TGTGCCAGCAGTTTACGAGGGACTGAAGCTTTCTTT,CASSLRGTEAFF
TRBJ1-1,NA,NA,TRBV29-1,TGCAGCGCACTGCCGAGGCGGGACGAGGGAACTGAAGCTTTCTTT,CSALPRRDEGTEAFF
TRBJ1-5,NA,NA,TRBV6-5,TGTGCCAGCAGCGGACTGGTAGGGAGCAATCAGCCCCAGCATTTT,CASSGLVGSNQPQHF
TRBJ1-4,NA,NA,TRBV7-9,TGTGCCAGCAGCTTAGCTCCCGGTGAGCTGTTTTTT,CASSLAPGELFF
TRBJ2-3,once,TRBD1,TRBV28,TGTGCCAGCAGTGGCCGGGGACAGGGCTACGTCCCAGATACGCAGTATTTT,CASSGRGQGYVPDTQYF
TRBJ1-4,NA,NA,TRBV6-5,TGTGCCAGCAGTCGCATGGGAGGTGAAAAACTGTTTTTT,CASSRMGGEKLFF
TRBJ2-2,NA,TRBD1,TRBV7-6,TGTGCCAGCAGCCCGATGGGACAGCCCAACACCGGGGAGCTGTTTTTT,CASSPMGQPNTGELFF
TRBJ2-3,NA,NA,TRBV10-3,TGTGCCATCAGTACACCGGCAGGCGCAGATACGCAGTATTTT,CAISTPAGADTQYF
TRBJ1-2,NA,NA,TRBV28,TGTGCCAGCAGTGGTTATATTAGTGGCTACACCTTC,CASSGYISGYTF
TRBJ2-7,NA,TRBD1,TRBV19,TGTGCCAGTAGTTCCGGGACAGACTACGAGCAGTACTTC,CASSSGTDYEQYF
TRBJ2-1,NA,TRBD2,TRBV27,TGTGCCAGCAGTTTATCGCGGCTAGCGGGAGCACGCTACAATGAGCAGTTCTTC,CASSLSRLAGARYNEQFF
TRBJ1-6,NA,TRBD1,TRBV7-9,TGTGCCAGCAGCTCCCCCCCGGGACAGAGAAATTCACCCCTCCACTTT,CASSSPPGQRNSPLHF
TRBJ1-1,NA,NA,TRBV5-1,TGCGCCAGCAGCTTGGCAGTGAACACTGAAGCTTTCTTT,CASSLAVNTEAFF
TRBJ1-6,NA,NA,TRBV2,TGTGCCAGCAGAGGAGTCCGGGGCAGGGGTAATTCACCCCTCCACTTT,CASRGVRGRGNSPLHF
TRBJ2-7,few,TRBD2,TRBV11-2,TGTGCCAGCAGCTGGGACTACTCATCCTACGAGCAGTACTTC,CASSWDYSSYEQYF
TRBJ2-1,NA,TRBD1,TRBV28,TGTGCCAGCAGAGACACAGGGGGCGGCTCCTACAATGAGCAGTTCTTC,CASRDTGGGSYNEQFF
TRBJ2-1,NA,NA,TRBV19,TGTGCCAGTAGTATAGTAGGGGCAGTCTACAATGAGCAGTTCTTC,CASSIVGAVYNEQFF
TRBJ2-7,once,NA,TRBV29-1,TGCAGCGTTGATGGGGTCCGGGGAGCGACGGACTACGAGCAGTACTTC,CSVDGVRGATDYEQYF
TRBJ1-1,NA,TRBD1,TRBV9,TGTGCCAGCAGCGCGGCCGGGACAGTGAACACTGAAGCTTTCTTT,CASSAAGTVNTEAFF
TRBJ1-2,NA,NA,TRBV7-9,TGTGCCAGCAGCCAAAGGATGTCGGGGAGCGGTGGCTACACCTTC,CASSQRMSGSGGYTF
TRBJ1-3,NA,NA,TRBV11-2,TGTGCCAGCAGCCCTCAGGGGATTGGAAACACCATATATTTT,CASSPQGIGNTIYF
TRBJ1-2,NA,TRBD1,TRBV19,TGTGCCAGTAGGGGGGACAGGGCCTATGGCTACACCTTC,CASRGDRAYGYTF
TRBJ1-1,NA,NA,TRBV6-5,TGTGCCAGCACCCCTACAGCGAACACTGAAGCTTTCTTT,CASTPTANTEAFF
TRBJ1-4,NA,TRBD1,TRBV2,TGTGCCAGCAGTCTAAGACAGGGGTGGATGGGAAGTGAAAAACTGTTTTTT,CASSLRQGWMGSEKLFF
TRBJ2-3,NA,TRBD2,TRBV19,TGTGCCAGTAGAGCCCCTGGACTAGCGTCTAGCACAGATACGCAGTATTTT,CASRAPGLASSTDTQYF
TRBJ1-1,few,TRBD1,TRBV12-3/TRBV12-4,TGTGCCAGCACCTTGGACAGGGCTGAAGCTTTCTTT,CASTLDRAEAFF
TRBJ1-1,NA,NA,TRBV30,TGTGCCTGGGGGAGGGTCACTGAAGCTTTCTTT,CAWGRVTEAFF